A single sample is the source of the 9 T cell receptor beta chains below, sequenced in a study of cytomegalovirus exposure and HLA in healthy donors (TCRdb year 2017). The library was built by means of the immunoSEQ multiplex PCR assay. For the multiplex PCR, a mixture combining 60 forward primers for TCR Vbeta segments and 13 reverse primers for TCR Jbeta segments was used. Not all clones reach the TCRdb copy of this immuneACCESS table, which keeps in-frame sequences only. Checked studies attribute under half of the gap to unresolved V genes and leave the rest unexplained. Counted in this sample were about 150,000 clones; approximately 72% of them appeared once. The top ten hold approximately 2% of the sample. The sequencing input was PBMCs. The receptors come from a man aged 35 to 55 in good health and CMV-seronegative.

The chain couples TRBV28 to TRBJ2-5, with 7 bases fitting TRBD1. The J call is uncertain, as TRBJ2-7 better fits the DNA end. Germline CDR1 MDHEN, CDR2 SYDVKM. This CDR3 comprises 14 residues. The CDR3 loop is CASYTGARIYEQYF. As DNA, the CDR3 is TGTGCCAGCTATACAGGGGCCCGGATCTACGAGCAGTACTTC.

The chain joins TRBV15 to TRBJ2-1; 7 nucleotides match TRBD2. Looked up from germline, CDR1 is LNHNV and CDR2 is YYDKDF (reference sequence). J was trimmed by 7 bases and V by 5 bases; bases with no gene match: 8. CDR3 length equals 14 residues. CDR3 sequence (DNA): TGTGCCACCAGCCGGCCCCAAGCGGGGAATGAGCAGTTCTTC. Translation: CATSRPQAGNEQFF.

V usage is TRBV18 and J usage is TRBJ1-3; the D gene is possibly TRBD1 (5 bases). This CDR3 has 12 residues. CDR1 and CDR2 (germline): KGHSH, LQKENI. V lost 3 bases to trimming and J lost 6 bases, with 6 bases between them. CDR3: CASSPRENTIYF. Written as DNA, the CDR3 is TGTGCCAGCTCACCCAGGGAAAACACCATATATTTT.

The CDR3 nucleotides are TGTGCCAGCAGCCAAACCCACCGCCTGAGAGAGCAGTTCTTC. This encodes CASSQTHRLREQFF. The chain has TRBV14 and TRBJ2-1; D gene ambiguous. CDR3 length: 14 amino acids. V dropped 2 bases and J dropped 10 bases, with 15 bases sitting between them. The germline CDR1 and CDR2 sequences are SGHDN and FVKESK.

The chain is built from TRBV5-8 and TRBJ2-2; D unclear. Germline values: CDR1 SGHTS, CDR2 YDEGEE. CDR3 length: 15 residues. V dropped 1 base and J dropped 6 bases, with 13 bases sitting between them. The CDR3 region has the DNA TGTGCCAGCAGCTTGTTTGGGCAGATTTCCGGGGAGCTGTTTTTT. Protein: CASSLFGQISGELFF.

The chain carries TRBV5-1 and TRBJ1-6; 9 bases agree with TRBD1. Germline-derived CDR1 and CDR2 are SGHRS and YFSETQ. The junction had 4 bases not matched to a gene; V was cut back by 0 bases and J by 9 bases. This CDR3 contains 15 residues. CDR3 in DNA: TGCGCCAGCAGCTTGGTAGGGACAGGGAGTTCACCCCTCCACTTT. Its translation: CASSLVGTGSSPLHF.

This rearrangement joins TRBV20-1 to TRBJ1-3; no clear D. The CDR3 totals 11 residues. The V and J ends lost 7 bases and 7 bases respectively, with 11 bases between them. CDR1 is DFQATT, CDR2 SNEGSKA, per germline (reference sequence). The CDR3 DNA follows: TGCAGTGGACTAGTAGTCAACACCATATATTTT. Its protein product is CSGLVVNTIYF.

This sequence joins TRBV5-5 and TRBJ1-4; TRBD1 agrees at 8 bases. Looked up from germline, CDR1 is SGHKS and CDR2 is YYEKEE (reference sequence). CDR3 size: 13 residues. With 5 bases clipped from V and 5 bases from J, the junction kept 2 bases outside the gene matches. The CDR3 here is CASSWTGNEKLFF. CDR3 bases: TGTGCCAGCAGTTGGACAGGGAATGAAAAACTGTTTTTT. Drawing the rest from reference TRBV5-5 and TRBJ1-4, the complete variable domain is DAGVTQSPTHLIKTRGQQVTLRCSPISGHKSVSWYQQVLGQGPQFIFQYYEKEERGRGNFPDRFSARQFPNYSSELNVNALLLGDSALYLCASSWTGNEKLFFGSGTQLSVL.

The genes are TRBV5-1 and TRBJ1-3; 8 nucleotides agree with TRBD1. In germline, CDR1 is SGHRS, CDR2 YFSETQ. V was pared by 4 bases and J by 0 bases, with 6 bases of the junction left unmatched. The CDR3 is made up of 16 amino acids. The CDR3 coding sequence is TGCGCCAGCAGCCCGACAGGGGCCTTCTCTGGAAACACCATATATTTT. This translates into CASSPTGAFSGNTIYF.